This T cell receptor (beta chain) was recovered during a study of T cells in Graves' hyperthyroidism and ophthalmopathy. Overall study findings and caveats: In the analysis, a 13 V-J model separated ophthalmopathy from stable hyperthyroidism. Ophthalmopathy, as predicted by the model, came a median 6.5 months after the prediction.

This clonotype was found many times. Its antigen is unknown. J was trimmed by 7 bases and V by 3 bases; bases with no gene match: 11. Germline V gene lookup returns CDR1 SGHTS and CDR2 YDEGEE. The CDR3 consists of 16 residues. RNA transcripts yielded amplified TCR beta CDR3 regions. First-round RT-PCR of the TCR CDR3 relied on the HTBI primer set. MiXCR, run by TCRdb on the multiplex PCR reads, gives a single entry per CDR3 protein. The repertoire consists of almost 600,000 distinct CDR3 sequences, with approximately 15% occurring once and the leading ten covering 5% to 7%. Material for sequencing was blood. The TCR sequence derives from a woman in her 30s with Graves' hyperthyroidism that later progressed to Graves' ophthalmopathy. This chain uses TRBV5-8 with TRBJ1-4, with 8 bases that match TRBD1. CDR3 in amino acids: CASSSTDQGAREKLFF. CDR3 nucleotides: TGTGCCAGCAGCTCGACGGATCAGGGGGCGCGTGAAAAACTGTTTTTT.